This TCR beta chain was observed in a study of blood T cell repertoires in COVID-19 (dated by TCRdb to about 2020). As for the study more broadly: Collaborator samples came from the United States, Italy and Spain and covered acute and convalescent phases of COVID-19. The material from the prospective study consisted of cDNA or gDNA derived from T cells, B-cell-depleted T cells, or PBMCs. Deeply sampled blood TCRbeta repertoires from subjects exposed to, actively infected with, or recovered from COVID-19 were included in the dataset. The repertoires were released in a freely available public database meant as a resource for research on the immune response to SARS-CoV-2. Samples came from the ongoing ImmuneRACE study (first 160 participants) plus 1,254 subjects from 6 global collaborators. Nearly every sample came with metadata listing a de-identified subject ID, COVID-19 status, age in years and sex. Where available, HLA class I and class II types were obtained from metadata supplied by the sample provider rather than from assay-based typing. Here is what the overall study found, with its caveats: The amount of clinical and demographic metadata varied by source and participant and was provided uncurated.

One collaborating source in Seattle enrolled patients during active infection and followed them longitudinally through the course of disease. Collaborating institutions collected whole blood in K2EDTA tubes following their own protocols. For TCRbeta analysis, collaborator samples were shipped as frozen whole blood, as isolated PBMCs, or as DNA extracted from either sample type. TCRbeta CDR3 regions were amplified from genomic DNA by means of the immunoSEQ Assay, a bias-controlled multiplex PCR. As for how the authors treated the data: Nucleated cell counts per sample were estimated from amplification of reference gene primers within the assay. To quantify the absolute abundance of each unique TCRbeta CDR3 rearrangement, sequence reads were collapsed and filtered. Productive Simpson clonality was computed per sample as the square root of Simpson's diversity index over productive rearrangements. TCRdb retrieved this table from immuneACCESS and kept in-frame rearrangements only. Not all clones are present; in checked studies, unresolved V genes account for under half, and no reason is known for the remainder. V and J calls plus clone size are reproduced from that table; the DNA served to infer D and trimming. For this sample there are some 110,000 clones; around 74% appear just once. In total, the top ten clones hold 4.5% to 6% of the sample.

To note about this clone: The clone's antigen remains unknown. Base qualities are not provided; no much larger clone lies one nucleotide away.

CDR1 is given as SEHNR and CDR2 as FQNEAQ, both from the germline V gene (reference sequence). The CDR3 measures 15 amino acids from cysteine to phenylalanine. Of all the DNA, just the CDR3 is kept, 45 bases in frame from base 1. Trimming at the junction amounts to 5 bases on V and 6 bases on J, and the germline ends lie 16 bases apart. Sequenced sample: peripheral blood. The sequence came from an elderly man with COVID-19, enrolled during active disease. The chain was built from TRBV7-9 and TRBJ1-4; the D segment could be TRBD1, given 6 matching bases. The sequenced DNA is TGTGCCAGCAGCGTCCGGGACACCTGGGATGAAAAACTGTTTTTT. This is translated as CASSVRDTWDEKLFF.